A selection of T cell receptor beta chains follows, all from one sample in a study of T cell responses to AZD1222 COVID-19 vaccine. Method: immunoSEQ multiplex PCR; TCRdb's copy keeps in-frame clones and lacks some. The sample shows tens of thousands of clones, almost 90% of them seen only once. Sequencing was performed on peripheral blood, taken 28 days after the second AZD1222 dose. These receptors were collected from an adult who received the AZD1222 COVID-19 vaccine. Each CDR3 is given with its conserved first and last residue. A D gene is named only where the DNA matches it firmly. Clone size is given for some rows only: seen once, a few or many times, or a class if the clone is expanded.

size | D | J | V | CDR3 | DNA
once | TRBD1 | TRBJ1-6 | TRBV19 | CASNPTGVNSPLHF | TGTGCCAGTAACCCGACAGGGGTGAATTCACCCCTCCACTTT
. | . | TRBJ1-1 | TRBV19 | CASSIEGGMNTEAFF | TGTGCCAGTAGTATAGAGGGGGGGATGAACACTGAAGCTTTCTTT
. | . | TRBJ1-1 | TRBV24-1 | CATSGPGHMNTEAFF | TGTGCCACCAGTGGTCCGGGACACATGAACACTGAAGCTTTCTTT
. | . | TRBJ1-4 | TRBV10-3 | CAISESGGGLANEKLFF | TGTGCCATCAGTGAGTCGGGCGGGGGGCTGGCTAATGAAAAACTGTTTTTT
. | . | TRBJ1-5 | TRBV2 | CASRQWNQPQHF | TGTGCCAGCAGGCAGTGGAATCAGCCCCAGCATTTT
. | . | TRBJ2-1 | TRBV3-1/TRBV3-2 | CASSPLVLRGYNEQFF | TGTGCCAGCAGCCCCCTGGTTCTAAGGGGGTACAATGAGCAGTTCTTC
. | . | TRBJ2-3 | TRBV19 | CASSIEQGATDTQYF | TGTGCCAGTAGTATAGAACAGGGCGCCACAGATACGCAGTATTTT
. | . | TRBJ1-3 | TRBV25-1 | CASSSSQWVGNTIYF | TGTGCCAGCAGTTCGAGTCAGTGGGTCGGAAACACCATATATTTT
. | . | TRBJ2-7 | TRBV20-1 | CSASRGMSEQYF | TGCAGTGCTAGTCGGGGCATGTCCGAGCAGTACTTC
. | . | TRBJ1-5 | TRBV10-3 | CAISESTGYQPQHF | TGTGCCATCAGTGAGTCGACGGGTTATCAGCCCCAGCATTTT
. | . | TRBJ2-7 | TRBV6-5 | CASKEGTGNEQYF | TGTGCCAGCAAAGAGGGGACCGGGAACGAGCAGTACTTC
. | . | TRBJ2-1 | TRBV3-1/TRBV3-2 | CASRGYNEQFF | TGTGCCAGCAGGGGGTACAATGAGCAGTTCTTC
. | . | TRBJ2-3 | TRBV3-1/TRBV3-2 | CASSHPGTRTDTQYF | TGTGCCAGCAGCCACCCCGGGACCCGCACAGATACGCAGTATTTT
. | TRBD1 | TRBJ1-2 | TRBV12-3/TRBV12-4 | CAFRAGGDYTF | TGTGCCTTTCGAGCAGGGGGCGACTACACCTTC
. | . | TRBJ1-6 | TRBV4-3 | CASSQGQDRVSYNSPLHF | TGCGCCAGCAGCCAAGGCCAGGACAGAGTCTCCTATAATTCACCCCTCCACTTT
once | . | TRBJ2-7 | TRBV5-8 | CASSSPSRATYEQYF | TGTGCCAGCAGCTCCCCCAGCAGAGCGACCTACGAGCAGTACTTC
few | . | TRBJ1-1 | TRBV18 | CASSPMDGEAFF | TGTGCCAGCTCACCAATGGACGGTGAAGCTTTCTTT
. | . | TRBJ2-7 | TRBV7-8 | CASSPRTHSGNEQYF | TGTGCCAGCAGCCCCCGGACGCACTCCGGCAACGAGCAGTACTTC
. | . | TRBJ2-1 | TRBV19 | CASSPDQSSYNEQFF | TGTGCCAGTAGTCCGGACCAGAGCTCCTACAATGAGCAGTTCTTC
. | TRBD1 | TRBJ1-2 | TRBV30 | CAWSYTGGATGYTF | TGTGCCTGGAGTTATACAGGGGGCGCAACTGGCTACACCTTC
. | . | TRBJ1-5 | TRBV7-9 | CASSFGSSNQPQHF | TGTGCCAGCAGCTTCGGGTCGAGCAATCAGCCCCAGCATTTT
once | . | TRBJ2-3 | TRBV7-9 | CASSFPSRQGSLGTDTQYF | TGTGCCAGCAGCTTCCCCTCGAGGCAGGGGTCCCTTGGCACAGATACGCAGTATTTT
. | TRBD1 | TRBJ2-4 | TRBV5-8 | CASSGLDEGAWNIQYF | TGTGCCAGCAGCGGGTTGGATGAGGGGGCTTGGAACATTCAGTACTTC
. | TRBD1 | TRBJ1-1 | TRBV14 | CASSLRDRPNTEAFF | TGTGCCAGCAGCCTCCGGGACAGACCGAACACTGAAGCTTTCTTT
. | . | TRBJ1-4 | TRBV4-1 | CASSQDGGTPYEKLFF | TGCGCCAGCAGCCAAGATGGTGGCACCCCATATGAAAAACTGTTTTTT
. | . | TRBJ1-1 | TRBV21-1 | CASSNIGTGTNTEAFF | TGTGCCAGCAGCAATATCGGGACAGGGACGAACACTGAAGCTTTCTTT
. | . | TRBJ2-1 | TRBV6-5 | CASSRDGTGYNEQFF | TGTGCCAGCAGCAGGGACGGCACCGGGTACAATGAGCAGTTCTTC
. | . | TRBJ2-7 | TRBV11-2 | CASLRPGQGGSEQYF | TGTGCCAGCCTTCGCCCCGGTCAGGGAGGATCCGAGCAGTACTTC
. | TRBD2 | TRBJ2-7 | TRBV5-1 | CASRKGAGGINEQYF | TGCGCCAGCAGAAAAGGAGCGGGGGGTATCAACGAGCAGTACTTC
. | . | TRBJ1-6 | TRBV3-1/TRBV3-2 | CASSQPGALGSPLHF | TGTGCCAGCAGCCAACCAGGGGCCCTAGGGTCACCCCTCCACTTT
few | . | TRBJ1-5 | TRBV4-1 | CASSLSDRLGQPQHF | TGCGCCAGCAGCCTGTCAGACAGGCTTGGTCAGCCCCAGCATTTT
. | . | TRBJ1-1 | TRBV18 | CASSSASKTGHTEAFF | TGTGCCAGCTCCTCAGCGTCCAAGACGGGACACACTGAAGCTTTCTTT
once | TRBD1 | TRBJ1-1 | TRBV7-8 | CASSLTTGGLTEAFF | TGTGCCAGCAGCTTAACAACAGGGGGCTTGACTGAAGCTTTCTTT
. | . | TRBJ1-1 | TRBV29-1 | CSGQEGVGTEAFF | TGCAGCGGGCAGGAAGGAGTTGGCACTGAAGCTTTCTTT
. | . | TRBJ1-4 | TRBV5-1 | CASSSWAAATNEKLFF | TGCGCCAGCAGCTCCTGGGCGGCGGCAACTAATGAAAAACTGTTTTTT
. | . | TRBJ1-3 | TRBV7-6 | CASSPRGDTGGVRNTIYF | TGTGCCAGCAGCCCTAGAGGTGATACGGGGGGCGTAAGAAACACCATATATTTT
. | . | TRBJ2-7 | TRBV5-1 | CASSINPETYEQYF | TGCGCCAGCAGCATCAACCCCGAGACTTACGAGCAGTACTTC
few | . | TRBJ1-2 | TRBV18 | CASSDQAGYTF | TGTGCCAGCTCAGATCAGGCAGGCTACACCTTC
. | . | TRBJ2-7 | TRBV7-9 | CASSSPAYEQYF | TGTGCCAGCAGCTCGCCTGCCTACGAGCAGTACTTC
. | . | TRBJ1-6 | TRBV6-5 | CASSYSKVSRASPLHF | TGTGCCAGCAGTTACTCGAAGGTCAGCCGGGCTTCACCCCTCCACTTT
once | . | TRBJ2-5 | TRBV28 | CASKESTYQETQYF | TGTGCCAGCAAAGAGTCGACGTACCAAGAGACCCAGTACTTC
. | . | TRBJ2-2 | TRBV21-1 | CATPKCDTGELFF | TGTGCCACCCCAAAGTGCGACACCGGGGAGCTGTTTTTT
. | TRBD1 | TRBJ1-3 | TRBV7-2 | CASSNRGASGNTIYF | TGTGCCAGCAGCAACAGGGGGGCGAGTGGAAACACCATATATTTT
. | . | TRBJ1-5 | TRBV4-1 | CASSQESVGNQPQHF | TGCGCCAGCAGCCAAGAATCGGTAGGCAATCAGCCCCAGCATTTT
. | . | TRBJ1-5 | TRBV19 | CASSINNQPQHF | TGTGCCAGTAGTATTAACAATCAGCCCCAGCATTTT
. | . | TRBJ2-1 | TRBV27 | CASSLRRDNEQFF | TGTGCCAGCAGTTTAAGGAGAGACAATGAGCAGTTCTTC
. | . | TRBJ1-2 | TRBV7-2 | CASSWADLRDYGYTF | TGTGCCAGCAGCTGGGCGGACCTCCGAGACTATGGCTACACCTTC
. | . | TRBJ1-1 | TRBV3-1/TRBV3-2 | CASSQPAGLMNTEAFF | TGTGCCAGCAGCCAGCCCGCGGGACTCATGAACACTGAAGCTTTCTTT
few | . | TRBJ1-1 | TRBV5-1 | CASSLVTGSTEAFF | TGCGCCAGCAGCTTAGTGACAGGATCCACTGAAGCTTTCTTT
. | TRBD2 | TRBJ2-2 | TRBV28 | CASSPGGGTGELFF | TGTGCCAGCAGCCCTGGGGGGGGCACCGGGGAGCTGTTTTTT
. | . | TRBJ2-1 | TRBV19 | CASSMSGSSSYNEQFF | TGTGCCAGTAGTATGAGTGGGTCCAGCTCCTACAATGAGCAGTTCTTC
. | . | TRBJ2-1 | TRBV6-2/TRBV6-3 | CASSYPRFYEQFF | TGTGCCAGCAGTTACCCCCGGTTTTATGAGCAGTTCTTC
. | . | TRBJ2-5 | TRBV5-4 | CASSLVADQETQYF | TGTGCCAGCAGCTTGGTGGCGGACCAAGAGACCCAGTACTTC
. | TRBD2 | TRBJ2-1 | TRBV5-1 | CASSLTSGSGGASYNEQFF | TGCGCCAGCAGCTTGACCTCTGGTAGCGGGGGGGCCTCCTACAATGAGCAGTTCTTC
. | . | TRBJ1-5 | TRBV28 | CASSSFLPQPQHF | TGTGCCAGCAGCTCCTTCCTACCCCAGCCCCAGCATTTT
. | . | TRBJ1-5 | TRBV7-2 | CASSLFDSQPQHF | TGTGCCAGCAGCTTATTTGATAGTCAGCCCCAGCATTTT
. | TRBD1 | TRBJ2-2 | TRBV2 | CASTRGQAAGELFF | TGTGCCAGCACCCGGGGACAGGCCGCCGGGGAGCTGTTTTTT
. | TRBD1 | TRBJ1-6 | TRBV19 | CASRDRDGNSPLHF | TGTGCCAGTAGAGACAGGGATGGGAATTCACCCCTCCACTTT
. | . | TRBJ1-5 | TRBV10-3 | CAISESNMASNQPQHF | TGTGCCATCAGTGAGTCGAACATGGCTAGCAATCAGCCCCAGCATTTT
. | . | TRBJ2-7 | TRBV29-1 | CSVEDLKGVGSYEQYF | TGCAGCGTTGAAGATCTAAAGGGGGTGGGTTCCTACGAGCAGTACTTC